Below are 28 T cell receptor beta chains sequenced from a single sample in a study of blood T cell repertoires in COVID-19. Using immunoSEQ multiplex PCR, the repertoire was profiled, and TCRdb retains in-frame clones only, with some absent. The data show some 80,000 clones, approximately 86% seen once. Sequenced: peripheral blood. These receptors were taken from a man aged 45-65 years with active or convalescent COVID-19.

The chain recombines TRBV28 with TRBJ2-3; 9 bases are shared with TRBD2. This CDR3 has 15 amino acids. Germline assignment: CDR1 MDHEN and CDR2 SYDVKM. V dropped 5 bases and J dropped 5; count of bases not matched to a gene: 8. The CDR3 nucleotides are TGTGCCAGCAGTCTAAAGCGGGGGGTGGGAGATACGCAGTATTTT. This encodes CASSLKRGVGDTQYF.

The V gene is TRBV29-1, the J gene TRBJ1-2, with D hard to call. V was shortened by 1 base and J by 5 bases, with 14 bases between the two germline ends. The CDR3 extends over 14 amino acids. Germline V gene data show CDR1 as SQVTM and CDR2 as ANQGSEA. CDR3 bases: TGCAGCGTTGAAGGGCACGCGTCGGGTTATGGCTACACCTTC. Translating it yields CSVEGHASGYGYTF. Full variable domain (remainder filled in from reference TRBV29-1 and TRBJ1-2): SAVISQKPSRDICQRGTSLTIQCQVDSQVTMMFWYRQQPGQSLTLIATANQGSEATYESGFVIDKFPISRPNLTFSTLTVSNMSPEDSSIYLCSVEGHASGYGYTFGSGTRLTVV.

This clone came up once. The chain couples TRBV7-2 to TRBJ1-1, with 8 bases fitting TRBD1. Germline V lookup: CDR1 SGHTA, CDR2 FQGNSA. V lost 6 bases and J lost 4; bases outside the gene matches: 10. The CDR3 is 15 amino acids. CDR3 protein: CASSYATGGATEAFF. The CDR3 DNA sequence: TGTGCCAGCAGTTACGCCACAGGGGGTGCCACTGAAGCTTTCTTT.

V usage is TRBV4-3 and J usage is TRBJ2-1; 7 nucleotides match TRBD2. Germline V gene lookup returns CDR1 LGHNA and CDR2 YSLEER. This CDR3 has 14 amino acids. Germline trimming cut 4 bases from V and 3 bases from J; bases unmatched to any gene: 3. The CDR3 region is CASSPGGFYNEQFF. As DNA, the CDR3 is TGCGCCAGCAGCCCGGGGGGTTTCTACAATGAGCAGTTCTTC.

This clone was detected a few times. The chain couples TRBV4-1 to TRBJ1-4, with D tentatively TRBD1 (5 bases). V lost 1 base and J lost 2, with 8 bases in between. Germline CDR1 MGHRA, CDR2 YSYEKL. The CDR3 is 15 residues long. The DNA for the CDR3 is TGCGCCAGCAGCCAAGGAAGGGGTACTAATGAAAAACTGTTTTTT. It encodes CASSQGRGTNEKLFF.

The chain carries TRBV12-3 or TRBV12-4 and TRBJ1-5; D call uncertain. This CDR3 contains 13 residues. The germline V and J ends were trimmed by 6 bases and 4 bases, with 10 bases remaining between them. The CDR3 bases are TGTGCCAGCAGACCCGGGGAGAATCAGCCCCAGCATTTT. It translates to CASRPGENQPQHF.

The CDR3, as DNA: TGTGCCAGCAGCTTAGGAGCGGGGGCCCCGGTAGGTAATGAGCAGTTCTTC. Translation gives CASSLGAGAPVGNEQFF. The V and J genes are TRBV7-7 and TRBJ2-1; TRBD2 matches at 8 bases. The germline V gene encodes CDR1 SSHAT and CDR2 FNYEAQ (reference sequence). Trimming took 1 base from V and 7 from J; bases not matched to a gene: 12. This CDR3 has 17 residues. The full variable domain, with the rest looked up from reference TRBV7-7 and TRBJ2-1, is GAGVSQSPRYKVTKRGQDVTLRCDPISSHATLYWYQQALGQGPEFLTYFNYEAQPDKSGLPSDRFSAERPEGSISTLTIQRTEQRDSAMYRCASSLGAGAPVGNEQFFGPGTRLTVL.

CDR3 in DNA: TGTGCCAGCAGCCCCCTGGGAGGGGGAGACACTGAAGCTTTCTTT. Amino acids: CASSPLGGGDTEAFF. This chain connects TRBV3-1 (or the pseudogene TRBV3-2) to TRBJ1-1, with D possibly matching TRBD1 (6 bases). The CDR3 is made up of 15 amino acids. Germline V gene lookup returns CDR1 LGHDT and CDR2 YNNKEL (reference sequence). V shed 4 bases and J shed 3 bases, with 15 bases lying between them.

This CDR3 is CAWVEQAGSGELFF. The CDR3 DNA is TGTGCCTGGGTAGAACAGGCCGGGAGTGGGGAGCTGTTTTTT. The chain recombines TRBV30 with TRBJ2-2, with a possible D match to TRBD2 (6 bases). The CDR3 is 14 residues long. Germline values: CDR1 GTSNPN, CDR2 SVGIG (reference sequence). Between the trimmed V and J ends, which lost 5 bases and 8 bases, there was a span of 18 bases.

The chain employs TRBV29-1 and TRBJ2-5, with TRBD2 matching over 10 bases. This CDR3 has 12 amino acids. The germline gives CDR1 SQVTM, CDR2 ANQGSEA. With V trimmed by 7 bases and J by 3 bases, 2 bases remained unmatched. The CDR3 protein is CSGSGGKETQYF. Here the CDR3 DNA reads TGCAGCGGTAGCGGGGGGAAAGAGACCCAGTACTTC.

This rearrangement joins TRBV7-9 to TRBJ2-5; possibly TRBD1 for D (6 bases). Germline V gives CDR1 SEHNR, CDR2 FQNEAQ (reference sequence). Trimming left V 3 bases short and J 5 bases short, with 10 bases between. This CDR3 is built from 13 residues. Here the CDR3 DNA reads TGTGCCAGCAGCTTTACAGGGTTGGAGACCCAGTACTTC. Amino acid sequence: CASSFTGLETQYF.

The CDR3 reads CASSRMSGGATEAFF. The CDR3 DNA reads TGTGCCAGTAGTAGGATGTCGGGGGGCGCCACTGAAGCTTTCTTT. The chain joins TRBV19 to TRBJ1-1, with D possibly being TRBD1 (6 bases). Germline V CDR1 and CDR2: LNHDA, SQIVND (reference sequence). The ends were cut back, 4 bases at V and 4 bases at J, with 16 bases in the middle. The CDR3 covers 15 residues.

This sequence joins TRBV4-2 and TRBJ1-6; possibly TRBD1 for D (5 bases). Germline V gene sequence: CDR1 LGHNA, CDR2 YNFKEQ. Deletions cut 5 bases from V and 7 bases from J, with 18 bases between. This CDR3 has 16 amino acids. The CDR3 loop reads CASSTGTLMENSPLHF. CDR3 sequence (DNA): TGTGCCAGCAGCACCGGGACTTTAATGGAGAATTCACCCCTCCACTTT.

CDR3 protein: CASSPRLAGGYNEQFF. The CDR3 DNA is TGTGCCAGCAGCCCCCGACTAGCGGGGGGCTACAATGAGCAGTTCTTC. This rearrangement joins TRBV14 to TRBJ2-1, with TRBD2 matching 13 bases. Germline V CDR1 and CDR2: SGHDN, FVKESK. The junction had 3 bases not matched to a gene; V was cut back by 4 bases and J by 3 bases. This CDR3 comprises 16 residues.

In its sample, this clone was seen once. The chain has TRBV5-1 and TRBJ2-3, with TRBD1 matching over 7 bases. The CDR3 loop spans 14 amino acids. V was pared by 4 bases and J by 1 base, with 3 bases of the junction left unmatched. The germline gives CDR1 SGHRS, CDR2 YFSETQ. The CDR3 nucleotides read TGCGCCAGCAGCACAGGGGACGGCACAGATACGCAGTATTTT. Amino acid sequence: CASSTGDGTDTQYF.

This sequence joins TRBV4-3 and TRBJ2-1, with 8 bases matching TRBD1. The germline gives CDR1 LGHNA, CDR2 YSLEER. V dropped 1 base and J dropped 8; count of bases not matched to a gene: 10. This CDR3 has 16 residues. The CDR3 nucleotides are TGCGCCAGCAGCCAAGTGGGATCAGGGGGCATCGATGAGCAGTTCTTC. Protein: CASSQVGSGGIDEQFF.

This clone occurred once. This chain's CDR3 is CASSPGHPISYNEQFF. In nucleotides, the CDR3 is TGTGCCAGCTCCCCGGGACACCCTATCTCCTACAATGAGCAGTTCTTC. The genes are TRBV18 and TRBJ2-1, with a tentative D call TRBD1 (6 bases). CDR1 and CDR2 (germline): KGHSH, LQKENI. The CDR3 has 16 residues. Trimming removed 6 bases from V and 0 bases from J, with 15 bases in between.

This chain joins TRBV28 and TRBJ2-1; 8 bases match TRBD1. Per the germline V gene, CDR1 is MDHEN and CDR2 is SYDVKM. The ends lost 4 bases at V and 2 bases at J; junction bases unmatched: 4. The CDR3 spans 15 residues. This CDR3 reads CASSYTGGPYNEQFF. The CDR3 coding sequence is TGTGCCAGCAGTTATACAGGGGGGCCCTACAATGAGCAGTTCTTC.

The V gene is TRBV11-2, the J gene TRBJ2-3; the D gene is possibly TRBD2 (6 bases). The CDR3 contains 13 residues. The germline gives CDR1 SGHAT, CDR2 FQNNGV. Trimming removed 6 bases at V and 6 bases at J, with 13 bases between. The CDR3, as DNA: TGTGCCAGCAGGTCGACTAGGTCGGATACGCAGTATTTT. This translates into CASRSTRSDTQYF.

The rearrangement joins TRBV9 to TRBJ2-3; 10 bases fit TRBD2. Trimming cost V 0 bases and J 1 base; bases outside gene matches: 5. Germline-derived CDR1 and CDR2 are SGDLS and YYNGEE. The CDR3 runs to 17 residues. CDR3 DNA sequence: TGTGCCAGCAGCGTAGCGGTCCTAGCGGGGGGCACAGATACGCAGTATTTT. As protein: CASSVAVLAGGTDTQYF.

The chain has TRBV14 and TRBJ1-4, with 7 bases identical to TRBD1. Looked up from germline, CDR1 is SGHDN and CDR2 is FVKESK. After removal of 4 bases from V and 5 bases from J, the junction contained 7 bases not matched to a gene. This CDR3 comprises 15 residues. CDR3 amino acids: CASSLGGQTNEKLFF. CDR3 bases: TGTGCCAGCAGCCTCGGGGGACAGACGAATGAAAAACTGTTTTTT.

J is TRBJ1-2 and V is TRBV6-5; a weak D match, TRBD1 (5 bases). The germline V and J ends were trimmed by 0 bases and 5 bases, with 13 bases remaining between them. Germline V CDR1 and CDR2: MNHEY, SVGAGI. The CDR3 length is 15 residues. The DNA of the CDR3 is TGTGCCAGCAGTTACTCGGTCAGGGAGGGGTATGGCTACACCTTC. Its protein product is CASSYSVREGYGYTF.

The table lists this clone with many counts. The rearrangement uses TRBV10-3 and TRBJ2-7; D is undetermined. This CDR3 spans 13 amino acids. Deletions cut 4 bases from V and 1 base from J, with 8 bases between. Per germline, CDR1 ENHRY and CDR2 SYGVKD. The CDR3 protein is CAISAKQSYEQYV. The DNA for the CDR3 is TGTGCCATCAGTGCAAAACAATCCTACGAGCAGTACGTC.

This chain uses TRBV19 with TRBJ2-1, with a tentative D call TRBD2 (5 bases). The CDR3 runs to 14 residues. V lost 4 bases to trimming and J lost 0 bases, with 7 bases between them. The germline CDR1 and CDR2 sequences are LNHDA and SQIVND (reference sequence). CDR3 nucleotide sequence: TGTGCCAGTAGTAACGGGGACTCCTACAATGAGCAGTTCTTC. Encoded protein: CASSNGDSYNEQFF.

The gene calls are TRBV11-2 and TRBJ2-1; D gene unclear. V dropped 1 base and J dropped 8 bases, with 18 bases sitting between them. Germline CDR1 is SGHAT and CDR2 is FQNNGV. This CDR3 comprises 16 residues. This chain's CDR3 is CASSLVESASPHEQFF. The CDR3 DNA reads as TGTGCCAGCAGCTTAGTAGAATCTGCTAGTCCACATGAGCAGTTCTTC.

A word on this clone: A read error may produce the germline difference seen at one junction end. This chain connects TRBV6-8 to TRBJ2-5; possible D gene TRBD1, 8 bases. Germline V gives CDR1 MNHGY, CDR2 SAAAGT. The CDR3 has 15 residues. CDR3: CASSYSIRGRETRYF. Here the CDR3 DNA reads TGTGCCAGCAGTTACTCGATCAGGGGGCGGGAGACCCGGTACTTC.

The chain has TRBV24-1 and TRBJ2-3, with TRBD2 matching over 9 bases. Per germline, CDR1 KGHDR and CDR2 SFDVKD. Losses at the gene ends were 4 bases for V and 0 bases for J; bases not matched to a gene: 10. CDR3 length: 18 amino acids. This CDR3 reads CATSDTIAGAFSTDTQYF. For the CDR3, the DNA is TGTGCCACCAGTGACACTATAGCGGGGGCCTTCAGCACAGATACGCAGTATTTT.

The chain recombines TRBV18 with TRBJ1-1, with D possibly TRBD1 on 5 matching bases. This CDR3 comprises 15 residues. Germline CDR1 reads KGHSH; CDR2 reads LQKENI. Between the trimmed V and J ends, which lost 0 bases and 8 bases, there was a span of 16 bases. The CDR3 protein is CASSPPNEGRTEAFF. The CDR3 DNA reads TGTGCCAGCTCACCACCGAACGAGGGGAGGACAGAAGCTTTCTTT.